The rows below give T cell receptor beta chains drawn from one sample of a study of post-analysis software for immune sequencing data. TCRdb used MiXCR to reprocess the PCR reads, holding one entry per CDR3 protein. The sample holds 650,000 to 900,000 distinct CDR3 sequences, about 45% seen once. Sequencing was carried out using blood. These receptors all come from a girl aged 5 to 17 with multiple sclerosis. The CDR3 runs from the conserved cysteine through the conserved F or W. Expanded clones are given a class, and other clones once, few, many or no size at all.

j_call v_call clone_size cdr3_aa
TRBJ2-1 TRBV2 few CASRQGWAPNEQFF
TRBJ2-4 TRBV10-3 NA CAVREDIGGNIQYF
TRBJ2-7 TRBV6-1 NA CAILRRQGGSYEQYF
TRBJ2-1 TRBV7-9 NA CASSPNVGGRITNEQFF
TRBJ2-7 TRBV7-2 NA CASSLETGPYEQYF
TRBJ2-3 TRBV7-9 few CASAYSGTATDTQYF
TRBJ1-4 TRBV5-1 NA CASSLWGSVTTNEKLFF
TRBJ2-5 TRBV7-6 NA CASSFQTGGTGEQYF
NA TRBV7-2 few CAGGDSVTQYF
TRBJ1-5 TRBV28 NA CASTPWAGGVSQPQHF
TRBJ2-5 TRBV4-3 NA CASSQGVGGYNEQYF
TRBJ2-5 TRBV25-1 few CASRGAGTQETQYF
TRBJ2-7 TRBV20-1 NA CSASPLTGVGYEQYF
TRBJ2-1 TRBV5-6 NA CASSSGTSAEEFF
TRBJ1-1 TRBV9 NA CASSAGSGNTEAFF
TRBJ2-3 TRBV9 NA CASSKARGVPKITDTQYF
TRBJ2-7 TRBV6-5 once CASSSVGQGGEQYF
TRBJ2-3 TRBV5-1 NA CASSLGWEWTDTQYF
TRBJ1-2 TRBV6-6 NA CASSYLTTGRYGYTF
TRBJ2-6 TRBV29-1 NA CSVPGLGSSGANVLTF
TRBJ2-5 TRBV3-1 NA CASSQDSGRRAETQYF
TRBJ2-7 TRBV7-9 few CASSHGSGEQYF
NA TRBV7-9 NA CASSLVDGTAKNIQYF
TRBJ2-1 TRBV20-1 NA CSARGWGTSGSWSGTGEQFF
TRBJ2-5 TRBV7-3 NA CASSLGVAGVRETQYF
TRBJ1-5 TRBV6-2/TRBV6-3 NA CASSPRWRDDQPQHF